Below, 30 T cell receptor beta chains from the same sample are listed, as sequenced in a study of regulatory dendritic cells for organ transplantation. The assay was immunoSEQ multiplex PCR, and TCRdb's table has in-frame clones only and misses some. The table shows under 35,000 clones, with 85% to 90% occurring only once. The sample taken for sequencing was naive CD4+ T cells from blood. Subset here: CD45RA+ naive T cells. These receptors were collected from a human donor in good health.

V usage is TRBV5-4 and J usage is TRBJ1-6; 7 bases are shared with TRBD1. Germline lookup yields CDR1 SGHNT and CDR2 YYREEE (reference sequence). The length of the CDR3 is 17 residues. Trimming at V came to 4 bases and at J to 7 bases, leaving 14 bases not matched to a gene. CDR3 residues: CASSPLRQGGGNSPLHF. The CDR3 nucleotides read TGTGCCAGCAGCCCGCTAAGACAGGGAGGAGGAAATTCACCCCTCCACTTT.

The CDR3 DNA reads as TGTGCCAGCAGCTTAGAATTAGCTGGAGATTTGGGCGGGAGTCGATCGCAGTACTTC. Translated, it gives CASSLELAGDLGGSRSQYF. This chain uses TRBV7-8 with TRBJ2-7, with 7 bases matching TRBD2. This CDR3 region has 19 residues. Losses at the gene ends were 1 base for V and 9 bases for J; bases not matched to a gene: 24. Per germline, CDR1 SGHVS and CDR2 FQNEAQ.

The sample holds a few counts of this clone. CDR3 protein: CASSLGQGADQPQHF. In DNA, the CDR3 is TGTGCCAGCAGCCTCGGACAGGGGGCCGATCAGCCCCAGCATTTT. The genes are TRBV7-6 and TRBJ1-5; 11 bases map to TRBD1. J was trimmed by 5 bases and V by 5 bases; bases with no gene match: 5. The CDR3 is made up of 15 amino acids. CDR1 is SGHVS and CDR2 is FNYEAQ in the germline V gene.

The chain combines TRBV11-3 with TRBJ2-2; D is undetermined. The CDR3 is 14 residues long. Germline V lookup: CDR1 SGHNT, CDR2 YENEEA. The V and J ends lost 5 bases and 4 bases respectively, with 11 bases between them. CDR3 nucleotides: TGTGCCAGCAGCCACTCATGGGGCACCGGGGAGCTGTTTTTT. It codes for CASSHSWGTGELFF.

J is TRBJ2-5 and V is TRBV25-1; no firm D call. Trimming removed 0 bases from V and 1 base from J, with 15 bases in between. CDR1 MGHDK and CDR2 SYGVNS come from the germline V gene. CDR3 length equals 17 residues. CDR3 sequence: CASSEYRAAGLQETQYF. The CDR3 DNA reads as TGTGCCAGCAGTGAATACCGGGCCGCTGGGCTCCAAGAGACCCAGTACTTC.

There are a few counts of this clone. This chain joins TRBV4-2 and TRBJ2-7, with a tentative D call TRBD1 (6 bases). V was trimmed by 0 bases and J by 3 bases, leaving 12 bases between them. Germline CDR1 reads LGHNA; CDR2 reads YNFKEQ. The CDR3 extends over 15 amino acids. The chain's CDR3 is CASSQDHRVVYEQYF. The CDR3 DNA reads TGTGCCAGCAGCCAAGATCACAGGGTCGTCTACGAGCAGTACTTC.

CDR3 residues: CASSPALPGANVLTF. In nucleotides, the CDR3 is TGTGCCAGCAGTCCCGCCCTGCCCGGGGCCAACGTCCTGACTTTC. This sequence joins TRBV28 and TRBJ2-6; D not resolved. Germline V gene data show CDR1 as MDHEN and CDR2 as SYDVKM. The CDR3 is 15 amino acids. Deletions cut 5 bases from V and 4 bases from J, with 12 bases between.

The chain couples TRBV7-8 to TRBJ2-1, with 7 bases that match TRBD2. CDR1 SGHVS and CDR2 FQNEAQ come from the germline V gene. The J segment lost 8 bases and the V segment lost 7 bases, leaving 17 bases of the junction unmatched. This CDR3 is 16 amino acids long. CDR3 protein: CASTQSRLAASDEQFF. The CDR3 region has the DNA TGTGCCAGCACCCAGAGTCGGCTAGCGGCTAGCGATGAGCAGTTCTTC.

This chain connects TRBV7-3 to TRBJ2-3; D is unclear. Germline loops: CDR1 SGHTA, CDR2 FQGTGA. This CDR3 is 14 amino acids long. V shed 0 bases and J shed 5 bases, with 9 bases lying between them. CDR3 in amino acids: CASSLTAVVDTQYF. The CDR3 nucleotides are TGTGCCAGCAGCTTAACGGCCGTGGTAGATACGCAGTATTTT. Variable domain in full (rest from reference TRBV7-3 and TRBJ2-3): GAGVSQTPSNKVTEKGKYVELRCDPISGHTALYWYRQSLGQGPEFLIYFQGTGAADDSGLPNDRFFAVRPEGSVSTLKIQRTERGDSAVYLCASSLTAVVDTQYFGPGTRLTVL.

The chain is built from TRBV6-5 and TRBJ1-3; no firm D call. This CDR3 contains 11 residues. Looked up from germline, CDR1 is MNHEY and CDR2 is SVGAGI. V was cut by 6 bases and J by 12 bases, with 12 bases left in between. This CDR3 reads CASSTGPVIYF. As DNA, the CDR3 is TGTGCCAGCAGCACCGGCCCCGTCATATATTTT.

This chain connects TRBV15 to TRBJ1-2; TRBD1 agrees at 7 bases. The CDR3 runs to 16 residues. CDR1 and CDR2 from the germline V gene are LNHNV and YYDKDF (reference sequence). Trimming cost V 0 bases and J 4 bases; bases outside gene matches: 8. CDR3 sequence: CATSRDSTGARYGYTF. The CDR3 nucleotides are TGTGCCACCAGCAGAGATAGCACAGGGGCCCGCTATGGCTACACCTTC.

The J gene is TRBJ1-4, the V gene TRBV7-9; D is unclear. CDR1 and CDR2 (germline): SEHNR, FQNEAQ (reference sequence). The CDR3 covers 16 residues. V lost 3 bases to trimming and J lost 5 bases, with 16 bases between them. This CDR3 reads CASSFRAESRNEKLFF. The CDR3 nucleotides read TGTGCCAGCAGCTTCCGGGCGGAGTCCAGGAATGAAAAACTGTTTTTT.

The chain carries TRBV15 and TRBJ2-5, with D perhaps matching TRBD1 (5 bases). The CDR3 consists of 15 residues. Germline V lookup: CDR1 LNHNV, CDR2 YYDKDF (reference sequence). V dropped 3 bases and J dropped 4 bases, with 15 bases sitting between them. In DNA, the CDR3 is TGTGCCACCAGCAGCAGAAGGGGTAATCGAGAGACCCAGTACTTC. Protein: CATSSRRGNRETQYF.

The chain has TRBV7-2 and TRBJ2-2; either TRBD1 or TRBD2 may fit D (5 bases each). V gave up 1 base and J gave up 5 bases, with 14 bases separating them. The CDR3 loop spans 16 amino acids. CDR1 SGHTA and CDR2 FQGNSA come from the germline V gene. Here the CDR3 reads CASSLVQGRGTGELFF. DNA of the CDR3: TGTGCCAGCAGCTTAGTGCAGGGACGAGGGACCGGGGAGCTGTTTTTT.

A word on this clone: Different DNA sequences within this sample yield the same CDR3. The V and J genes are TRBV15 and TRBJ2-1, with 9 positions matching TRBD2. Trimming at V came to 1 base and at J to 8 bases, leaving 6 bases not matched to a gene. CDR3 length: 15 residues. Per germline, CDR1 LNHNV and CDR2 YYDKDF (reference sequence). The CDR3, as DNA: TGTGCCACCAGCAGAGTTAGCGGGAGTTCGGATGAGCAGTTCTTC. This codes for CATSRVSGSSDEQFF.

The chain carries TRBV7-9 and TRBJ2-1, with a weak D call TRBD1 (6 bases). CDR1 is SEHNR and CDR2 is FQNEAQ in the germline V gene (reference sequence). The V and J ends lost 11 bases and 9 bases respectively, with 26 bases between them. The CDR3 loop spans 15 amino acids. CDR3: CASDPAQGRRSEQFF. The CDR3 bases are TGTGCCTCCGACCCCGCACAGGGTAGGAGAAGTGAGCAGTTCTTC.

This chain joins TRBV29-1 and TRBJ2-1; D is unresolved. This CDR3 region has 16 residues. Germline CDR1 reads SQVTM; CDR2 reads ANQGSEA. V dropped 4 bases and J dropped 7 bases, with 23 bases sitting between them. The CDR3 DNA follows: TGCAGCGTTGCCCCTAGGGTGCAGCAGGATCTGAATGAGCAGTTCTTC. Translation gives CSVAPRVQQDLNEQFF.

This clone appeared once. V gene TRBV18 combines with J gene TRBJ2-4; no clear D. Germline lookup yields CDR1 KGHSH and CDR2 LQKENI. This CDR3 is 16 amino acids long. V lost 3 bases and J 3 bases, leaving 15 bases between the germline ends. The CDR3 nucleotides are TGTGCCAGCTCACCCCCGGGTGGTCTAGTCAAAAACATTCAGTACTTC. Amino acid sequence: CASSPPGGLVKNIQYF.

This clone was seen just once. The chain combines TRBV5-1 with TRBJ2-1, with D maybe TRBD2 (7 bases). Trimming shortened V by 8 bases and J by 8 bases, and 17 bases separated the two germline ends. The CDR3 consists of 13 residues. Germline V gene sequence: CDR1 SGHRS, CDR2 YFSETQ. CDR3 in DNA: TGCGCCAGTGGGGGGCTAGCGGCCCATGAGCAGTTCTTC. Translation: CASGGLAAHEQFF.

CDR3 residues: CASSRPGSPLHF. In DNA, the CDR3 is TGTGCCAGCAGCCGTCCGGGTTCACCCCTCCACTTT. The chain carries TRBV7-2 and TRBJ1-6, with no clear D. Trimming removed 5 bases at V and 9 bases at J, with 8 bases between. Germline lookup yields CDR1 SGHTA and CDR2 FQGNSA. The CDR3 has 12 amino acids. Full variable domain (rest looked up from reference TRBV7-2 and TRBJ1-6): GAGVSQSPSNKVTEKGKDVELRCDPISGHTALYWYRQSLGQGLEFLIYFQGNSAPDKSGLPSDRFSAERTGGSVSTLTIQRTQQEDSAVYLCASSRPGSPLHFGNGTRLTVT.

This clone was counted between two and nine times. The rearrangement links TRBV4-2 to TRBJ2-7; D remains unclear. Looked up from germline, CDR1 is LGHNA and CDR2 is YNFKEQ. The V end lost 1 base, the J end lost 3 bases, and 7 bases lay between the germline ends. The CDR3 sequence is 13 residues long. The CDR3 DNA reads as TGTGCCAGCAGCCAAGGAGTGGGCTACGAGCAGTACTTC. Translation: CASSQGVGYEQYF.

The chain carries TRBV19 and TRBJ2-1; the D gene is possibly TRBD2 (5 bases). The CDR3 length is 15 residues. Deletions cut 11 bases from V and 0 bases from J, with 17 bases between. Germline CDR1 and CDR2: LNHDA and SQIVND (reference sequence). CDR3 sequence (DNA): TGTGCCTCCCCCCCGGGGATTAGCTCCTACAATGAGCAGTTCTTC. Protein sequence: CASPPGISSYNEQFF.

V and J are TRBV7-2 and TRBJ1-5; D is undetermined. CDR3 size: 15 residues. The germline V gene has CDR1 SGHTA and CDR2 FQGNSA. V was pared by 4 bases and J by 4 bases, with 14 bases between. The CDR3, as DNA: TGTGCCAGCAGCTCCCGTTCTGGGGTAAATCAGCCCCAGCATTTT. Its protein is CASSSRSGVNQPQHF.

The V call is TRBV15, the J call TRBJ2-3, with D possibly matching TRBD1 (8 bases). This CDR3 is built from 15 residues. CDR1 and CDR2 (germline): LNHNV, YYDKDF (reference sequence). The germline V and J ends were trimmed by 6 bases and 3 bases, with 16 bases remaining between them. Written as DNA, the CDR3 is TGTGCCACCAGGTTTGACAGGGGAGGGACAGATACGCAGTATTTT. Translated: CATRFDRGGTDTQYF.

The chain combines TRBV9 with TRBJ2-1; 11 nucleotides align to TRBD2. Germline CDR1 SGDLS, CDR2 YYNGEE. Trimming cost V 0 bases and J 8 bases; bases outside gene matches: 16. The CDR3 consists of 19 residues. CDR3 loop: CASSVDLASGGLRNHEQFF. The CDR3 DNA reads TGTGCCAGCAGCGTAGATTTGGCTAGCGGGGGGTTAAGAAACCATGAGCAGTTCTTC.

This clone has just one count. This chain joins TRBV5-1 and TRBJ2-1; D unclear. The V end lost 3 bases, the J end lost 8 bases, and 15 bases lay between the germline ends. CDR1 SGHRS and CDR2 YFSETQ come from the germline V gene. This CDR3 is 14 amino acids long. Here the CDR3 reads CASSYRPRGDEQFF. The CDR3, as DNA: TGCGCCAGCAGCTACCGACCAAGAGGAGATGAGCAGTTCTTC.

The chain has TRBV2 and TRBJ2-7, with a tentative D call TRBD2 (6 bases). Trimming cost V 7 bases and J 5 bases, with 18 bases left between them. Germline loops: CDR1 SNHLY, CDR2 FYNNEI. The CDR3 runs 14 residues. CDR3 region: CASIGSGRRNEQYF. CDR3 in DNA: TGTGCCAGCATTGGATCGGGGAGGAGGAACGAGCAGTACTTC. Combining the CDR3 with reference TRBV2 and TRBJ2-7 gives the whole variable domain EPEVTQTPSHQVTQMGQEVILRCVPISNHLYFYWYRQILGQKVEFLVSFYNNEISEKSEIFDDQFSVERPDGSNFTLKIRSTKLEDSAMYFCASIGSGRRNEQYFGPGTRLTVT.

V usage is TRBV7-8 and J usage is TRBJ2-1; 7 nucleotides align to TRBD2. The V gene end was trimmed by 5 bases and the J gene end by 4 bases; junction bases not matched to a gene: 11. The CDR3 consists of 16 residues. The germline V gene has CDR1 SGHVS and CDR2 FQNEAQ. In DNA, the CDR3 is TGTGCCAGCAGCATGAGGGCATTAGCGGGTTACAATGAGCAGTTCTTC. Its translation is CASSMRALAGYNEQFF.

V is TRBV28 and J is TRBJ1-4; 7 nucleotides match TRBD1. V lost 4 bases, J lost 3 bases, and 2 bases stayed unmatched. The V gene's germline CDR1 is MDHEN and CDR2 SYDVKM. CDR3 length equals 14 residues. The CDR3 DNA is TGTGCCAGCAGTTCCGGGACAGCTAATGAAAAACTGTTTTTT. Encoded protein: CASSSGTANEKLFF.

This chain links TRBV7-9 with TRBJ2-3, with 11 nucleotides matching TRBD1. In germline, CDR1 is SEHNR, CDR2 FQNEAQ (reference sequence). The CDR3 is 17 amino acids. The ends lost 6 bases at V and 0 bases at J; junction bases unmatched: 8. CDR3 sequence: CASSSTGTGGSTDTQYF. Written as DNA, the CDR3 is TGTGCCAGCAGTTCCACCGGGACAGGGGGTAGCACAGATACGCAGTATTTT. Full variable domain (missing parts from reference TRBV7-9 and TRBJ2-3): DTGVSQNPRHKITKRGQNVTFRCDPISEHNRLYWYRQTLGQGPEFLTYFQNEAQLEKSRLLSDRFSAERPKGSFSTLEIQRTEQGDSAMYLCASSSTGTGGSTDTQYFGPGTRLTVL.